The following is a T cell receptor beta chain sequence with its context. Its cognate antigen is unknown. Samples with a second dose at about 4 or about 12 weeks were pooled together. Libraries were prepared by immunoSEQ multiplex PCR; TCRdb keeps only in-frame clonotypes and omits some of them. The repertoire holds fewer than 70,000 clones, 80% seen once, with 11% to 15% in the top ten. These data belong to a study of T cell responses to AZD1222 COVID-19 vaccine. The V gene end was trimmed by 6 bases and the J gene end by 3 bases; junction bases not matched to a gene: 4. Per germline, CDR1 SNHLY and CDR2 FYNNEI. The CDR3 is made up of 14 amino acids. Findings and limits, study-wide: Donor demographics were predominantly white British with a female majority; clonal diversity may be underestimated. Two AZD1222 administrations were followed by greater Spike-specific TCR breadth and depth. Spike-wide coverage was observed for vaccine-associated CD4 TCRs, with dominant responses at 160-218 and 743-854.

The material was peripheral blood, obtained 28 days after the second AZD1222 dose. The J gene is TRBJ1-1, the V gene TRBV2; 10 bases are a match to TRBD1. The clonotype was recovered from an adult who received the AZD1222 COVID-19 vaccine. DNA for the CDR3: TGTGCCAGCAGCGGGGACAGGGGTTACACTGAAGCTTTCTTT. It encodes CASSGDRGYTEAFF.